This TCR beta chain originates from a study of cytomegalovirus exposure and HLA in healthy donors. With 4 bases clipped from V and 6 bases from J, the junction kept 8 bases outside the gene matches. This CDR3 has 17 residues. Generated by immunoSEQ multiplex PCR, the TCRdb table keeps only in-frame clones and is missing some. The data show about 330,000 clones, with more than 80% seen just once and approximately 0.84% held by the top ten. The TCR comes from a woman younger than 35 in good health and CMV-seronegative. Specimen: PBMCs. The gene calls are TRBV23-1 and TRBJ2-1, with 14 bases that match TRBD2. TRBV23-1 is noted as an ORF with a role that remains uncertain. CDR3 coding DNA: TGCGCCAGCAGTCTTTCCCCGACTAGCGGGAGGGTCAATGAGCAGTTCTTC. Translating gives CASSLSPTSGRVNEQFF.